This T cell receptor (beta chain) was found in a study of T cells in Graves' hyperthyroidism and ophthalmopathy. General study results and limits: By a 13 V-J model, ophthalmopathy was set apart from stable hyperthyroidism.

This clonotype has a count of ten or more. The target antigen is unknown. The source of the PBMCs was around 9 ml of fresh peripheral blood. Amplified TCR beta CDR3 regions derived from RNA transcripts. During a first-round RT-PCR of the TCR CDR3, the HTBI primer set was used. TCRdb reprocessed the multiplex PCR reads via MiXCR and lists one record per CDR3 protein. The table has about 520,000 distinct CDR3 sequences, less than 25% seen once. The TCR originated in a young man with Graves' hyperthyroidism. The specimen sequenced was blood.

The CDR3 DNA is TGTGCCAGCAGCCTCGACAGGGCTTTCTACGAGCAGTACTTC. Amino acid sequence: CASSLDRAFYEQYF. The genes are TRBV7-8 and TRBJ2-7, with 7 bases fitting TRBD1. The V and J ends lost 5 bases and 3 bases, in that order; junction bases with no gene match: 7. From germline, CDR1 is SGHVS and CDR2 FQNEAQ. The CDR3 length is 14 residues.